This TCR beta chain derives from a study of cytomegalovirus exposure and HLA in healthy donors. Study-wide points: In vitro checks showed that a few CMV-associated chains really do target CMV antigens.

As concerns this clone: Its antigen is not known.

Assay used: immunoSEQ multiplex PCR; TCRdb lists only in-frame clones, some missing. This table holds 150,000 or so clones, 80% to 90% found once. V shed 3 bases, J shed 2 bases, and the junction held 3 bases outside the gene matches. The CDR3 covers 14 residues. The V gene's germline CDR1 is MNHEY and CDR2 SVGAGI. The chain employs TRBV6-5 and TRBJ2-7, with TRBD1 matching over 8 bases. This clonotype was obtained from a woman younger than 35 in good health and CMV-seropositive. What was sequenced was PBMCs. The CDR3 DNA is TGTGCCAGCAGTTATAACAGGGGGGCCTACGAGCAGTACTTC. Translated: CASSYNRGAYEQYF.